This TCR beta chain is drawn from a study of OX40 agonist ivuxolimab in advanced cancers. Remarks on this clone: The antigen remains undetermined.

With autoimmune disease history or systemic immunosuppression, patients were excluded. With baseline, cycle 4 day 1, and cycle 7 day 1 as timepoints, blood was sampled. Whole-study results and caveats: Among the lowest peripheral clonal expansion occurred in 0.1-3.0 mg/kg partial responders.

Per the germline V gene, CDR1 is SGHDN and CDR2 is FVKESK. The CDR3 extends over 15 amino acids. The germline V and J ends were trimmed by 0 bases and 7 bases, with 15 bases remaining between them. Some clones are missing from TCRdb's copy, which holds only in-frame ones; the method was immunoSEQ multiplex PCR. Of about 21,000 clones listed, under 90% are singletons. The material sequenced was CD4+ or CD8+ T cells sorted from blood, taken in a trial of the OX40 agonist ivuxolimab. V is TRBV14 and J is TRBJ1-2, with a possible D match to TRBD1 (6 bases). The TCR originated in an adult with an advanced solid tumor such as melanoma, head and neck, liver or kidney cancer. The CDR3 DNA is TGTGCCAGCAGCCAAGATCTCGGAGGGGGAAGTGGCTACACCTTC. Its protein product is CASSQDLGGGSGYTF.